A few counts support the clone carrying this TCR beta chain. The entry originates in a study of quantifying T cell responses using KT2 cells. Overall study: Reverse transcription used primers in the TCR alpha and beta constant regions.

Each cDNA got a UMI-containing oligo ligated at its 3' end. The first PCR ran roughly 4 cycles with an equimolar RC1.1 and RC1.2 beta primer mix. TCRdb fed the UMI-ligation and nested PCR reads into MiXCR, producing one record per CDR3 protein. The sample comprises 40,000 to 60,000 distinct CDR3 sequences, 9.5% to 13% of which are singletons, and 8% to 13% rests with the top ten. Germline V gene sequence: CDR1 ENHRY, CDR2 SYGVKD. The CDR3 is made up of 14 amino acids. V was clipped by 6 bases and J by 4 bases, with 15 bases between them. The chain combines TRBV10-3 with TRBJ1-1; D is uncertain. The sequenced sample consisted of PBMCs spiked with cells of the T cell clone KT2. This TCR came from a human donor. DNA of the CDR3: TGTGCCATCAGCTCCGGGCCCCGGGCCACTGAAGCTTTCTTT. Translated, it gives CAISSGPRATEAFF.